This T cell receptor (beta chain) was identified during a study of yellow fever vaccine responses in identical twins. TCRdb re-analysed the RT-PCR reads in MiXCR, keeping a single row per CDR3 protein. Of under 20,000 distinct CDR3 sequences in the sample, around 70% were seen once. Sequencing was performed on T cells from blood (PBMCs), unsorted or a sorted subset (not recorded which), taken before or after yellow fever vaccination (not recorded which). The TCR comes from a woman younger than 35 who received the yellow fever vaccine.

Written as DNA, the CDR3 is TGCGCCAGCAGCCGCAAACGACAGGGGACTAGCACAGATACGCAGTATTTT. It is translated as CASSRKRQGTSTDTQYF. The chain joins TRBV5-1 to TRBJ2-3; TRBD1 agrees at 8 bases. The junction had 10 bases not matched to a gene; V was cut back by 4 bases and J by 0 bases. The CDR3 is 17 amino acids. From germline, CDR1 is SGHRS and CDR2 YFSETQ.